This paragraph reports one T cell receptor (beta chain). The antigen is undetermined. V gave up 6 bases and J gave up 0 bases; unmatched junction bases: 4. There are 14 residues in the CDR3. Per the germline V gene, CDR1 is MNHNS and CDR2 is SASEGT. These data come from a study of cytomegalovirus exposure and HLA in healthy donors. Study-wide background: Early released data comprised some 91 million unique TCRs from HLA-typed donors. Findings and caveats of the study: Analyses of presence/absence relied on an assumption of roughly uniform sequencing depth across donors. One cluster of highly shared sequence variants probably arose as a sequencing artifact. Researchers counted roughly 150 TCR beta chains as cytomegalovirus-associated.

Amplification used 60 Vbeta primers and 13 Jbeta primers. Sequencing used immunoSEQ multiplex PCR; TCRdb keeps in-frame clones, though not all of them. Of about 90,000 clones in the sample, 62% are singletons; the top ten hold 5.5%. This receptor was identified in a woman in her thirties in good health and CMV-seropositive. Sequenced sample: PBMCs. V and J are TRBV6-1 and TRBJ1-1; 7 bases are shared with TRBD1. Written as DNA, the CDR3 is TGTGCCAGCAGCGTAACAGGGGTGAACACTGAAGCTTTCTTT. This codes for CASSVTGVNTEAFF.